This T cell receptor (beta chain) was sequenced in a study of shared clonotypes between healthy human individuals (dated by TCRdb to 2018 to 2021). Describing the broader study: The cohort included three men and a couple of women between 18 and 49 years of age. For each donor, CD4 naive and CD4 memory were each given three plates, CD8 naive was given two plates, and CD8 memory was given one plate. The study deeply sequenced blood TCR repertoires of about 5 healthy adults to estimate repertoire size and the extent of clonotype sharing between individuals. To increase sequencing depth and limit assay-specific biases, different laboratories used diverse techniques to prepare libraries and sequence TCR repertoires. Leukapheresis yielded between about 0.9 and 8.9 billion PBMCs per donor. The paper as a whole reports these results and caveats: Across a handful of donors, around 5% of naive CD4, around 3.3% of naive CD8, under 2.5% of memory CD4, and roughly 0.4% of memory CD8 clonotypes were shared. Estimated clonotype richness was generally larger for naive than for memory subsets. Rarefaction of sorted-subset datasets indicated incomplete sequencing despite the large sequencing depth. Higher generation probabilities were observed for clonotypes shared by all four sorted-subset donors than for non-shared clonotypes. The small number of donors limited the genetic and exposure-history diversity represented. Only blood was sampled, and tissue TCR repertoires likely differ from those in blood. Pairwise subsampling indicated that sequencing depth was expected to affect the degree of clonotype sharing among donors.

TCR CDR3 regions were amplified from genomic DNA by multiplex PCR using the deep immunoSEQ assay. Genomic DNA extracted from each cell subset was distributed evenly over all wells of several immunoSEQ 96-well plates, and each plate served as one replicate. For sorted subsets, around 0.2 ug of genomic DNA, equivalent to 25,000 to 35,000 T cell genomes, went into each replicate PCR. Purified libraries were quantified with a Qubit 3.0 fluorometer, sized on a Bioanalyzer 2100, and re-quantified with the KAPA Library Quantification kit. Every immunoSEQ 96-well plate was sequenced on a separate single-read 150-cycle Illumina NextSeq 550 flow cell. Processing in the source paper ran as follows. Because the immunoSEQ output included only junctional sequences and no quality scores, the filtering could not be the same as the filtering used for full-length reads. Sequences were annotated with PyIR, a Python wrapper for IgBLAST v1.9, and V/J genes and CDR3 were assigned using IMGT germline references. Any read was removed if the V/J assignment was weak (E-value above 1e-6), the CDR3 was missing, or the read contained stop codons, out-of-frame junctions, or ambiguous translated residues. V3J clonotypes were defined as sequences sharing the same inferred V gene, J gene, and CDR3 amino acid sequence. Percentage overlap between repertoires was calculated by dividing the number of shared unique clonotypes by the size of the smaller repertoire. Repertoire richness was assessed with RTK rarefaction, the Chao1 estimator, and Recon v2.1 estimates of unobserved clonotypes. Generation probabilities for all TCRbeta clonotypes obtained by the gDNA method from a few donors were computed using OLGA. TCRdb stores this immuneACCESS table with in-frame sequences only. Part of the clones is absent; in the studies checked, under half of the shortfall reflects unresolved V genes, and no reason is known for the rest. V and J calls and clone size are those listed in that table; D and trimming were worked out from the DNA. For this sample the table gives some 95,000 clones, of which 67% were detected only once. Roughly 43% of the sample goes to the ten largest clones.

Donors were healthy HIV-negative adults with no recently reported acute infections or vaccinations. Every donor was a Caucasian adult residing in Nashville, Tennessee, USA. CD8 memory samples were composed of magnetically selected CD45RO+ cells combined with CCR7-negative CD45RA+ effector memory (TemRA) cells. Blood was obtained by leukapheresis, after which PBMCs were separated by Ficoll-Histopaque density gradient centrifugation and cryopreserved in liquid nitrogen vapor phase. Analytical flow cytometry was used to check the purity and quantity of every magnetically sorted T cell population. Genomic DNA was isolated from every sorted fraction and measured by UV absorbance on a Nanodrop 2000c. Between the V and J ends, shortened by 5 bases and 2 bases respectively, the junction contains 12 bases. The CDR1 and CDR2 encoded by the germline V gene (reference sequence) are MNHEY and SMNVEV. Spanning cysteine to phenylalanine, the CDR3 consists of 14 amino acids. Only the CDR3 DNA stays, 42 bases, in frame from base 1.

This clone was recorded once. Its antigen is unknown. It has no much larger one-base neighbor in the sample; base qualities were not kept. One read is thin evidence. The sequenced material came from memory CD8+ T cells sorted from blood. The cell subset or site label here, explained by the study, means: CD45RO+ cells pooled with CCR7-negative TemRA cells. This chain is built from TRBV27 and TRBJ1-2; a weak D assignment points to TRBD1 (6 bases agree). The sequence was collected from a man aged 25-45 years in good health. DNA sequence: TGTGCCAGCAGTACACAGGGAGCCAACTATGGCTACACCTTC. Translated, it reads CASSTQGANYGYTF.